Given below is one T cell receptor (beta chain) in context. The antigen is undetermined. The sample comes from a study of cytomegalovirus exposure and HLA in healthy donors. Study-level information: Early release data held 75 million to 100 million unique TCRs from HLA-typed donors. The study placed 70% to 90% of its approximately 400 genotyped donors in the Caucasian-associated ancestry cluster. Study-wide findings and caveats: In vitro assays verified that a few CMV-associated chains recognized CMV antigens specifically.

Vbeta (60) and Jbeta (13) primers were used in the PCR. In the original analysis: In a later analysis, of 80 million to 90 million unique beta chains, about 12 million appeared in at least two donors. Assay used: immunoSEQ multiplex PCR; TCRdb lists only in-frame clones, some missing. That table furnishes V, J and clone size, whereas the DNA furnished D and trimming. The data hold approximately 220,000 clones, with less than 85% observed a single time. The origin of this receptor is a man younger than 35 in good health and CMV-seronegative. Source material: PBMCs.

The CDR3 nucleotides read TGTGCCAGCTCCCTTTCGGGACAGGGCTCTGAGCAGTTCTTC. It is translated as CASSLSGQGSEQFF. The gene calls are TRBV18 and TRBJ2-1; 9 nucleotides line up with TRBD1. This CDR3 has 14 residues. The V gene end was trimmed by 6 bases and the J gene end by 9 bases; junction bases not matched to a gene: 9. From germline, CDR1 is KGHSH and CDR2 LQKENI.